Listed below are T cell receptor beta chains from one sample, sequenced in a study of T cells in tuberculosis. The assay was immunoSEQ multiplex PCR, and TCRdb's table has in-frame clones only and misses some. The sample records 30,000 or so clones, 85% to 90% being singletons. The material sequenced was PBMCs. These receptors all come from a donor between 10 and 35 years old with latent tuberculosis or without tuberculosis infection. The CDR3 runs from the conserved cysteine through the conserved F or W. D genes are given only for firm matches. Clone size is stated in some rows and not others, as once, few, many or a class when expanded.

TGTGCCAGCAGCCATCTAGCGGTCTCCTACAATGAGCAGTTCTTC	CASSHLAVSYNEQFF	TRBV4-2	TRBD2	TRBJ2-1	few
TGTGCCAGCAGCCCGACCGGGACAGGGGGTCCGGATTCACCCCTCCACTTT	CASSPTGTGGPDSPLHF	TRBV13	TRBD1	TRBJ1-6	-
TGTGCCAGCAGCGTAGGACTAGCGGGGGGTCAAGAGACCCAGTACTTC	CASSVGLAGGQETQYF	TRBV9	TRBD2	TRBJ2-5	few
TGTGCCAGCAGTTATGGACAGGGAAGAACTGAAGCTTTCTTT	CASSYGQGRTEAFF	TRBV6-5	TRBD1	TRBJ1-1	-
TGCGCCAGCAGCTTGGACAGGGCCAAAAACATTCAGTACTTC	CASSLDRAKNIQYF	TRBV5-1	-	TRBJ2-4	-
TGCGCCAGCAGCTTGGTGAGGGTCGCTGAAGCTTTCTTT	CASSLVRVAEAFF	TRBV5-1	-	TRBJ1-1	-
TGCAGCGTTGTAACTAGGGACTACAATGAGCAGTTCTTC	CSVVTRDYNEQFF	TRBV29-1	-	TRBJ2-1	-
TGTGCCAGCAGCTTTGTCCCGGGGGGGCCCAATGAGCAGTTCTTC	CASSFVPGGPNEQFF	TRBV5-5	TRBD2	TRBJ2-1	once
TGTGCCAGCAGTCCAATGCCGGGACGCAGAAGGGGGACAACTAATGAAAAACTGTTTTTT	CASSPMPGRRRGTTNEKLFF	TRBV2	-	TRBJ1-4	once
TGCGCCAGCAGCTGGGACAGGGGGGCTGAAGCTTTCTTT	CASSWDRGAEAFF	TRBV5-1	TRBD1	TRBJ1-1	-
TGTGCCTGTCAACGAGGGGGAAGCAATCAGCCCCAGCATTTT	CACQRGGSNQPQHF	TRBV19	-	TRBJ1-5	-
TGCGCCAGCAGCAGTCGGCTAGCGGGGGGTAATGAGCAGTTCTTC	CASSSRLAGGNEQFF	TRBV5-1	TRBD2	TRBJ2-1	-
TGTGCCAGCAGTCGTAACAGGCTCAATCAGCCCCAGCATTTT	CASSRNRLNQPQHF	TRBV28	-	TRBJ1-5	-
TGTGCCAGCAGCATGGGAGTGAACACTGAAGCTTTCTTT	CASSMGVNTEAFF	TRBV14	-	TRBJ1-1	-
TGCGCCAGCAGTGAGGTCAGGGGCGCGTTGAAGGAGAAACTGTTTTTT	CASSEVRGALKEKLFF	TRBV10-2	-	TRBJ1-4	-
TGTGCCAGCAGTTTTGGGGTTCGGGGTGAAGCTTTCTTT	CASSFGVRGEAFF	TRBV28	-	TRBJ1-1	-
TGCGCCAGCAGTGAGGGGCAGGGTGCAGATACGCAGTATTTT	CASSEGQGADTQYF	TRBV10-1	-	TRBJ2-3	-
TGTGCCAGCAGTGCCCGGGATACGCAGTATTTT	CASSARDTQYF	TRBV28	-	TRBJ2-3	-
TGTGCCAGCAGTTACCCGGACAAGTTGAAGGCTTTCTTT	CASSYPDKLKAFF	TRBV6-6	-	TRBJ1-1	-
TGCAGTGCCTCATCGGGGAATTACACCTTC	CSASSGNYTF	TRBV20-1	-	TRBJ1-2	-
TGCGCCAGCAGCCAAGTGGTTGGGACAGGGAGAGGTGGAAACACCATATATTTT	CASSQVVGTGRGGNTIYF	TRBV4-3	TRBD1	TRBJ1-3	once